Below, one T cell receptor beta chain is given with its context. The data were obtained in a study of blood T cell repertoires in COVID-19. Study context: Whether acute or convalescent, the COVID-19 samples came from the United States, Italy and Spain. PBMCs, B-cell-depleted T cells, or T cells were the source of the cDNA or gDNA that made up the material.

In the authors' workflow: Amplified reference gene primers provided the basis for estimating nucleated cell counts. Libraries were prepared by immunoSEQ multiplex PCR; TCRdb keeps only in-frame clonotypes and omits some of them. D and trimming were read from the DNA, whereas the V and J calls and clone size are those reported in that table. The sample has about 230,000 clones, roughly 84% seen once. The receptor was derived from a middle-aged man with acute or convalescent COVID-19. The sequencing sample was made of peripheral blood.

CDR3 amino acids: CASSYGTGVGQPQHF. The CDR3 nucleotides are TGTGCCAGCAGTTACGGAACAGGGGTTGGTCAGCCCCAGCATTTT. This sequence joins TRBV6-5 and TRBJ1-5; TRBD1 aligns across 7 bases. The CDR3 has 15 residues. Germline assignment: CDR1 MNHEY and CDR2 SVGAGI. Unmatched junction bases numbered 7, after V lost 2 bases and J lost 6 bases.